One and the same sample provided the 6 T cell receptor beta chains below, sequenced in a study of OX40 agonist ivuxolimab in advanced cancers. Repertoires were generated with immunoSEQ multiplex PCR, while TCRdb's copy carries only in-frame clones and drops some. The sample includes tens of thousands of clones, about nine tenths of them seen just once. The source was CD4+ or CD8+ T cells sorted from blood, collected in a trial of the OX40 agonist ivuxolimab. These receptors were obtained from an adult with an advanced solid tumor such as melanoma, head and neck, liver or kidney cancer.

The sample holds one count of this clone. The gene calls are TRBV7-6 and TRBJ1-1; 7 bases agree with TRBD1. Germline trimming cut 1 base from V and 0 bases from J; bases unmatched to any gene: 11. This CDR3 region has 18 residues. The V gene's germline CDR1 is SGHVS and CDR2 FNYEAQ. The CDR3 reads CASSLDLPGGHMNTEAFF. Here the CDR3 DNA reads TGTGCCAGCAGCTTAGACCTCCCAGGGGGTCACATGAACACTGAAGCTTTCTTT.

This clone was seen just once. The chain recombines TRBV7-9 with TRBJ1-2; no definite D call. Germline loops: CDR1 SEHNR, CDR2 FQNEAQ (reference sequence). V lost 5 bases, J lost 4 bases, and 14 bases lay in between. The CDR3 length is 14 residues. The CDR3 bases are TGTGCCAGCAGCCCCGGTTCGGGGTCCTATGGCTACACCTTC. Translation: CASSPGSGSYGYTF.

V and J are TRBV30 and TRBJ1-6; D is ambiguous. V lost 4 bases and J 10 bases, leaving 14 bases between the germline ends. The CDR3 covers 13 residues. Looked up from germline, CDR1 is GTSNPN and CDR2 is SVGIG (reference sequence). The CDR3 DNA sequence: TGTGCCTGGAATGCAGGCCCTGAGTCACCCCTCCACTTT. This gives the protein CAWNAGPESPLHF.

This clone was observed once. The chain links TRBV6-1 to TRBJ1-2, with no clear D. The germline V and J ends were trimmed by 3 bases and 8 bases, with 7 bases remaining between them. Germline CDR1 MNHNS, CDR2 SASEGT. This CDR3 comprises 11 residues. The DNA of the CDR3 is TGTGCCAGCAGTGACCGTACCGGCTACACCTTC. Amino acid sequence: CASSDRTGYTF.

This chain uses TRBV20-1 with TRBJ2-3; D is uncertain. Trimming removed 4 bases at V and 6 bases at J, with 8 bases between. The CDR3 extends over 11 amino acids. Germline CDR1 is DFQATT and CDR2 is SNEGSKA (reference sequence). DNA for the CDR3: TGCAGTGCTAAAGGGCTGGATACGCAGTATTTT. Encoded protein: CSAKGLDTQYF.

The genes are TRBV2 and TRBJ2-7; the D is unclear. The CDR3 loop spans 11 amino acids. Germline CDR1 SNHLY, CDR2 FYNNEI. Trimming pared 6 bases from V and 6 bases from J, leaving 9 bases between. CDR3 sequence reads: CASSLSGEQYF. The CDR3 DNA sequence: TGTGCCAGCAGCCTTTCGGGCGAGCAGTACTTC.